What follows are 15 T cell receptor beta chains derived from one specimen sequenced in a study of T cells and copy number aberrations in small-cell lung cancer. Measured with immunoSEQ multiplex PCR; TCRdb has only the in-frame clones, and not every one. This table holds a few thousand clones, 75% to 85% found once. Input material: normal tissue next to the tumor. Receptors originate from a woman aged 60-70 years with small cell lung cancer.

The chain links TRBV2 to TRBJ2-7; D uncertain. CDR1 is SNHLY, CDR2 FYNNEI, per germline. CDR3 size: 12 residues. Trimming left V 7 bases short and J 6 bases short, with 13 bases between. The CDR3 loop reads CASIQGYGEQYF. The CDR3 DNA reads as TGTGCCAGCATCCAAGGTTACGGCGAGCAGTACTTC.

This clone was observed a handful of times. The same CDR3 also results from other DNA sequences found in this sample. The CDR3 sequence: CAWSRSNTEAFF. The DNA for the CDR3 is TGTGCCTGGAGTAGGTCGAACACTGAAGCTTTCTTT. V and J are TRBV30 and TRBJ1-1; D not resolved. CDR3 length: 12 amino acids. The ends were cut back, 2 bases at V and 1 base at J, with 5 bases in the middle. CDR1 is GTSNPN and CDR2 is SVGIG in the germline V gene (reference sequence). The variable domain in full, with the rest retrieved from reference TRBV30 and TRBJ1-1, is SQTIHQWPATLVQPVGSPLSLECTVEGTSNPNLYWYRQAAGRGLQLLFYSVGIGQISSEVPQNLSASRPQDRQFILSSKKLLLSDSGFYLCAWSRSNTEAFFGQGTRLTVV.

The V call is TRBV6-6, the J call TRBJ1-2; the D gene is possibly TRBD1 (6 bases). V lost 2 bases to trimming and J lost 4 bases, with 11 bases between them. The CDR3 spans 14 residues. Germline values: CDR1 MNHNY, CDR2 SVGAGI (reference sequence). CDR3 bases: TGTGCCAGCAGTTACGGCAGGGGTCCCTATGGCTACACCTTC. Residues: CASSYGRGPYGYTF.

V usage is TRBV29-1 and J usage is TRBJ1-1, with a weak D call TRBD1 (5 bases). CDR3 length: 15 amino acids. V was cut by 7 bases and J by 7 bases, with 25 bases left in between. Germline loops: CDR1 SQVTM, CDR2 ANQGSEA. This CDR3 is CSALGDSGTGLEAFF. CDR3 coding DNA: TGCAGCGCCCTGGGAGACTCCGGGACCGGACTTGAAGCTTTCTTT.

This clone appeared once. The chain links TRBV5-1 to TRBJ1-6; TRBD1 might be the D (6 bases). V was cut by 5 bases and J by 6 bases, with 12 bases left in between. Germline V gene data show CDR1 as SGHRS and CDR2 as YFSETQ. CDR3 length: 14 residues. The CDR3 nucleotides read TGCGCCAGCAGACAGGGTTCAAGTAATTCACCCCTCCACTTT. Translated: CASRQGSSNSPLHF.

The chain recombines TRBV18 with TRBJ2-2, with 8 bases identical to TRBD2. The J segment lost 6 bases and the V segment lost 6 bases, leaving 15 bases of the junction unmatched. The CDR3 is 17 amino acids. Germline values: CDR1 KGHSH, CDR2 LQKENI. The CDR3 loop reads CASSRRGTSILPGELFF. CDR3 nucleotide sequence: TGTGCCAGCTCGCGGCGCGGGACTAGTATCTTACCCGGGGAGCTGTTTTTT.

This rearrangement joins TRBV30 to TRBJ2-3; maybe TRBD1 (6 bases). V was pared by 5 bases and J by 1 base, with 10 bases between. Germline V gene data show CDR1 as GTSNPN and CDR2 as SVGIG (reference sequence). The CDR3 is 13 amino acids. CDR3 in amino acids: CAWERQGTDTQYF. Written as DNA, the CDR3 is TGTGCCTGGGAAAGACAGGGCACAGATACGCAGTATTTT. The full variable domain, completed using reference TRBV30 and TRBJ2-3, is SQTIHQWPATLVQPVGSPLSLECTVEGTSNPNLYWYRQAAGRGLQLLFYSVGIGQISSEVPQNLSASRPQDRQFILSSKKLLLSDSGFYLCAWERQGTDTQYFGPGTRLTVL.

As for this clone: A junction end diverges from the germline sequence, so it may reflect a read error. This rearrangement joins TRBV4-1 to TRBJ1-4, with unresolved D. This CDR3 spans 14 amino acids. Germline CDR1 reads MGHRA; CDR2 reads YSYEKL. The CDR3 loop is CASSQDAQNEKLFF. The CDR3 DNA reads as TGCGCCAGCAGTCAAGATGCACAGAATGAAAAACTGTTTTTT.

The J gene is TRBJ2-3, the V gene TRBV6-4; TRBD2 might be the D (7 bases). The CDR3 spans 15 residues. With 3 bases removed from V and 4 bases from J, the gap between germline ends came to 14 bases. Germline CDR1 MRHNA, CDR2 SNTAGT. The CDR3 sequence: CASSEEGGAADTQYF. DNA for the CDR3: TGTGCCAGCAGTGAGGAGGGGGGGGCCGCAGATACGCAGTATTTT.

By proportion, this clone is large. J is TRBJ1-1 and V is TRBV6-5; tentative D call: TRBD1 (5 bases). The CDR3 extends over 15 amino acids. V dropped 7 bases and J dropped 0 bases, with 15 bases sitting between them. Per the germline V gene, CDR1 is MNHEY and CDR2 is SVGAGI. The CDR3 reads CASTSGRGMNTEAFF. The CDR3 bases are TGTGCCAGCACCTCGGGGAGGGGCATGAACACTGAAGCTTTCTTT.

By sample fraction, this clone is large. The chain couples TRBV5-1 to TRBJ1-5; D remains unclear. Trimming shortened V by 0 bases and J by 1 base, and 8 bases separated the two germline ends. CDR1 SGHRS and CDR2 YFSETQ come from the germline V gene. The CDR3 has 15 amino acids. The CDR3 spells CASSLVGSSNQPQHF. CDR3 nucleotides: TGCGCCAGCAGCTTGGTGGGGTCGAGCAATCAGCCCCAGCATTTT.

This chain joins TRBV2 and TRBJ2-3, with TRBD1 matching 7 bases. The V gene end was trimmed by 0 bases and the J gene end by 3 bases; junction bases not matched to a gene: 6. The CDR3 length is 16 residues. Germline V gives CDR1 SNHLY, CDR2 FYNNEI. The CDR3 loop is CASSEARNRGTDTQYF. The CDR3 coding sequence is TGTGCCAGCAGTGAAGCGCGTAACAGGGGTACAGATACGCAGTATTTT.

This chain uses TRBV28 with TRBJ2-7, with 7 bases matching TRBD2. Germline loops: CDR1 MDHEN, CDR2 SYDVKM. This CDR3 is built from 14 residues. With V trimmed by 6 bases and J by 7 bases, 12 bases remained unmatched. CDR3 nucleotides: TGTGCCAGCAGCGGGGGGAGCGCACCGGGGGAGCAGTACTTC. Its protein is CASSGGSAPGEQYF.

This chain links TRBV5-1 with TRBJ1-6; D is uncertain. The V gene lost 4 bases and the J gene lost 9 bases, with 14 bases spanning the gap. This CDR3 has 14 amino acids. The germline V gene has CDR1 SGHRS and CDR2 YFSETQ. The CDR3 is CASSTENRASPLHF. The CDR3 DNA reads TGCGCCAGCAGCACTGAAAACCGGGCTTCACCCCTCCACTTT. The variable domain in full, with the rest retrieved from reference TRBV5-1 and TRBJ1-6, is KAGVTQTPRYLIKTRGQQVTLSCSPISGHRSVSWYQQTPGQGLQFLFEYFSETQRNKGNFPGRFSGRQFSNSRSEMNVSTLELGDSALYLCASSTENRASPLHFGNGTRLTVT.

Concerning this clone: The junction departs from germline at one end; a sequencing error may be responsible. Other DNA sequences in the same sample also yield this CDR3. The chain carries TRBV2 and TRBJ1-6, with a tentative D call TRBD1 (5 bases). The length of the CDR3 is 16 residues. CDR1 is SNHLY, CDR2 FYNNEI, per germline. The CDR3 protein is CASSVRGPGPYSPLHF. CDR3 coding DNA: TGTGCCAGCAGTGTACGGGGCCCGGGGCCTTATTCACCCCTCCATTTT.